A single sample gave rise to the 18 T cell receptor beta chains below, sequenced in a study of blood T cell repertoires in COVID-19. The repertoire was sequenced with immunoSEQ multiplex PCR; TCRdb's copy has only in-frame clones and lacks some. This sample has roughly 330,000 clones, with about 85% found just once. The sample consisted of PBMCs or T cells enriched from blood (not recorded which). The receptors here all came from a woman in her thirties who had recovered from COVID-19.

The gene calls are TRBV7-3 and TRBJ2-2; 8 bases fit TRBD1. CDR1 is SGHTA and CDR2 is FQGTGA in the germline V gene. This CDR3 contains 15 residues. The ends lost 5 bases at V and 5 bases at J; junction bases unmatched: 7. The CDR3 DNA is TGTGCCAGCAGCCCTGGACAGGGAAGGACCGGGGAGCTGTTTTTT. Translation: CASSPGQGRTGELFF.

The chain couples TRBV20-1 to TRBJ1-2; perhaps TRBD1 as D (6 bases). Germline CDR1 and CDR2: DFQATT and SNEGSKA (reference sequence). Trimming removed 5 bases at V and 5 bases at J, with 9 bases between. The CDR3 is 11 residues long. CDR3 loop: CSASGVYGYTF. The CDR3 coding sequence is TGCAGTGCTTCAGGGGTTTATGGCTACACCTTC.

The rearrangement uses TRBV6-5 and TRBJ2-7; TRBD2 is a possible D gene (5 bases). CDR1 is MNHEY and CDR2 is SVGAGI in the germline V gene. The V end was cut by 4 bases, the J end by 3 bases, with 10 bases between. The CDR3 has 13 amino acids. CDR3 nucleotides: TGTGCCAGCAGTTTGGGGAGCTTCTACGAGCAGTACTTC. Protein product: CASSLGSFYEQYF.

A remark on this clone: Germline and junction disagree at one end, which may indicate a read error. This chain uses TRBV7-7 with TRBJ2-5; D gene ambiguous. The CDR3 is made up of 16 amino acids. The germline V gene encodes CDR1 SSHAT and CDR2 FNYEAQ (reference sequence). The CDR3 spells CASSLSGRPFQETQYF. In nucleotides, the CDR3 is TGTGCTAGCAGCTTATCGGGTAGACCTTTCCAAGAGACCCAGTACTTC. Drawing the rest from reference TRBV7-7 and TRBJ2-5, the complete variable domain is GAGVSQSPRYKVTKRGQDVTLRCDPISSHATLYWYQQALGQGPEFLTYFNYEAQPDKSGLPSDRFSAERPEGSISTLTIQRTEQRDSAMYRCASSLSGRPFQETQYFGPGTRLLVL.

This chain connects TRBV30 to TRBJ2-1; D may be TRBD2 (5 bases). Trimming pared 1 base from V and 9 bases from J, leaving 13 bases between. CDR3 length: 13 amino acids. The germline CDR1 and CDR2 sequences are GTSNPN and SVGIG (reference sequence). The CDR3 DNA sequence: TGTGCCTGGAGTGCCCCCACTCGGGGTGAGCAGTTCTTC. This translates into CAWSAPTRGEQFF.

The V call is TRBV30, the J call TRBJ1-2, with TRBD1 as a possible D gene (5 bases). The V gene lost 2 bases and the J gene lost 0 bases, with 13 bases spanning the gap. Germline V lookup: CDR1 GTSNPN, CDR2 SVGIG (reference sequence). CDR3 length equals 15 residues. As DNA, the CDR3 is TGTGCCTGGAGTTTTGGGGCACCAACTAACTATGGCTACACCTTC. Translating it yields CAWSFGAPTNYGYTF.

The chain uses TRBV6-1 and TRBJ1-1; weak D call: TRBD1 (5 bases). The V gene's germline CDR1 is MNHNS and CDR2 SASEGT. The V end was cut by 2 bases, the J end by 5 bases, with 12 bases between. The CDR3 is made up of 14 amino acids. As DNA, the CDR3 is TGTGCCAGCAGTGAAAGGGGCGGGGGGACTGAAGCTTTCTTT. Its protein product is CASSERGGGTEAFF.

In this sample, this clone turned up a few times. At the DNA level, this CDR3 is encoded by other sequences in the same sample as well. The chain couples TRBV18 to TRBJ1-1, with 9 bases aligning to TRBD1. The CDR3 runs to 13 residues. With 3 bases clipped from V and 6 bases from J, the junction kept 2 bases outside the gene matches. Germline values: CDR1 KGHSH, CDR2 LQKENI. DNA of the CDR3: TGTGCCAGCTCACCCGGGACAGGGTCTGAAGCTTTCTTT. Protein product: CASSPGTGSEAFF. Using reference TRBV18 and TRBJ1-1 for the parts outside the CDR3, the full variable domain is NAGVMQNPRHLVRRRGQEARLRCSPMKGHSHVYWYRQLPEEGLKFMVYLQKENIIDESGMPKERFSAEFPKEGPSILRIQQVVRGDSAAYFCASSPGTGSEAFFGQGTRLTVV.

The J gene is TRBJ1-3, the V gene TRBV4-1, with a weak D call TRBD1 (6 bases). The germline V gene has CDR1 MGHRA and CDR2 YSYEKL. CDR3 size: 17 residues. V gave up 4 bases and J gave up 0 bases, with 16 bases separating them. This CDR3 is CASSRDRTELSGNTIYF. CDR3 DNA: TGCGCCAGCAGCCGCGACAGGACAGAACTCTCTGGAAACACCATATATTTT.

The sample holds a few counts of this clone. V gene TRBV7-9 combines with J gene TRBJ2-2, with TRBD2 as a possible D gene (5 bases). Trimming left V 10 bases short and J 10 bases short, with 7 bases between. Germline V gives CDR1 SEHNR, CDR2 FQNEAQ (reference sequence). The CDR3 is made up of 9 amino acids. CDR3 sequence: CATREELFF. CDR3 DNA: TGTGCCACACGGGAGGAGCTGTTTTTT.

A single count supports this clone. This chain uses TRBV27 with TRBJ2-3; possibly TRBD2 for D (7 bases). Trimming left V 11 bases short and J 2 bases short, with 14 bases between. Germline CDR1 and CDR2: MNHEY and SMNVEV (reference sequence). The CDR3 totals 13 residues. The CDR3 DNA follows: TGTGCCGCGGGGGCCTTTTCCACAGATACGCAGTATTTT. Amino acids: CAAGAFSTDTQYF.

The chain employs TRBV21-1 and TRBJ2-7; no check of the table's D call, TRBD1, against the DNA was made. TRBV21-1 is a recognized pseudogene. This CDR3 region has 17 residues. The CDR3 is CASPKSEGQGSPYEQYF. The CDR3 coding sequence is TGTGCCAGCCCGAAAAGCGAAGGGCAGGGAAGTCCCTACGAGCAGTACTTC.

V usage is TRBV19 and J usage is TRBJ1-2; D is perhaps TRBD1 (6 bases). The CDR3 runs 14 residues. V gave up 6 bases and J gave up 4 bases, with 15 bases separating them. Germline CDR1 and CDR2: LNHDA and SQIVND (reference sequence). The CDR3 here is CASRWLGASYGYTF. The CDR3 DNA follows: TGTGCCAGTAGATGGCTGGGGGCTAGCTATGGCTACACCTTC.

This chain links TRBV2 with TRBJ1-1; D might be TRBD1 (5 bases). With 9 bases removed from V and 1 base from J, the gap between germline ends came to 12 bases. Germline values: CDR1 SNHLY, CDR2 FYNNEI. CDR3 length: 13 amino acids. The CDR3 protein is CASHLGGNTEAFF. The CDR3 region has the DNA TGTGCCAGTCATCTGGGGGGGAACACTGAAGCTTTCTTT.

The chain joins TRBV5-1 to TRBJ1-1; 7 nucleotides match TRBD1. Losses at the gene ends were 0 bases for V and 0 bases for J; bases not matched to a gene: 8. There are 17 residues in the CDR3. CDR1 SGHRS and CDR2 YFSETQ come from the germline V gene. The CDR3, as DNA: TGCGCCAGCAGCTTGGTAGGGGCAGGGGGTATGAACACTGAAGCTTTCTTT. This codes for CASSLVGAGGMNTEAFF.

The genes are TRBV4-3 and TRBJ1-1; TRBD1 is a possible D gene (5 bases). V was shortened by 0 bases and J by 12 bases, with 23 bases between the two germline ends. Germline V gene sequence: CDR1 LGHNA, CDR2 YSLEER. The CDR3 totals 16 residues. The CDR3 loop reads CASSQELVWSGIETFF. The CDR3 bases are TGCGCCAGCAGCCAAGAACTTGTCTGGTCAGGGATTGAGACTTTCTTT.

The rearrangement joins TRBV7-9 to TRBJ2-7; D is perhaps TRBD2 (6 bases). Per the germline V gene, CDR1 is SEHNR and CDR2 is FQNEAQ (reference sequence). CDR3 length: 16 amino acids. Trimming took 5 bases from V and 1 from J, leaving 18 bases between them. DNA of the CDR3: TGTGCCAGCAGCCAAATACCCGGGACTCCTTCCTACGAGCAGTACTTC. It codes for CASSQIPGTPSYEQYF.

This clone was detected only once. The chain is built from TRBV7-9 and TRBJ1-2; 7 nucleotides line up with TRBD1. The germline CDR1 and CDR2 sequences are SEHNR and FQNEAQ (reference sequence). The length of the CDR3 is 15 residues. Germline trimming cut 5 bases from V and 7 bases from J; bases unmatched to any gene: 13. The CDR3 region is CASSPQDRPRGGYTF. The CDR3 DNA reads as TGTGCCAGCAGCCCACAGGACAGGCCACGGGGTGGCTACACCTTC. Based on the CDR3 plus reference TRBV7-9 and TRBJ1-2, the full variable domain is DTGVSQNPRHKITKRGQNVTFRCDPISEHNRLYWYRQTLGQGPEFLTYFQNEAQLEKSRLLSDRFSAERPKGSFSTLEIQRTEQGDSAMYLCASSPQDRPRGGYTFGSGTRLTVV.